This TCR beta chain originates from a study of human T cells and chemical hapten exposure. Study-wide context: Across the whole study, which lasted around six months, patients were given diphenylcyclopropenone on the scalp once a week. Small volume differences among pooled libraries mainly caused per-sample TCR yield variation.

TCRdb re-called the RACE reads with MiXCR, one entry per CDR3 protein. The sample includes some 250,000 distinct CDR3 sequences, around 7.3% of them seen just once. Trimming pared 0 bases from V and 1 base from J, leaving 7 bases between. Germline values: CDR1 SGDLS, CDR2 YYNGEE. This CDR3 comprises 15 residues. This clonotype appeared a few times. What it binds is unknown. Study-wide results and limits: Unchanged with DPC sensitization were TCRs above 1 in 1000 frequency. The count of PT1 expanded TCRs correlated positively with patch test score.

Stated time point: pre-sensitization, week 0. Treatment described: therapeutic diphenylcyclopropenone sensitization with weekly scalp DPC. This sequence joins TRBV9 and TRBJ2-2; D gene unclear. The sequence derives from a man younger than 35 with alopecia areata. Some clones in this sample may be carry-over from other donors' samples. The sequences come from whole blood, collected in connection with sensitization to the hapten diphenylcyclopropenone (DPC). CDR3 in amino acids: CASSVEGLNTGELFF. CDR3 DNA sequence: TGTGCCAGCAGCGTAGAGGGATTGAACACCGGGGAGCTGTTTTTT.